These 26 T cell receptor beta chains share one sample of origin, sequenced in a study of monozygotic twins with inflammatory bowel disease (dated by TCRdb to the late 2010s). Library creation used 5' RACE. Sequenced on an Illumina HiSeq 2500. TCRdb reprocessed the reads, and each CDR3 protein sequence is entered once, without DNA. The table for this sample lists under 200,000 distinct CDR3 sequences. The ten largest make up about 2.7% of the sample. The sequenced material came from blood. All receptors derive from a human donor with ulcerative colitis or Crohn's disease, or a healthy co-twin of an affected twin (not recorded which).

V gene TRBV28 combines with J gene TRBJ2-7; TCRdb gives TRBD2 as the D gene, but with no DNA this cannot be confirmed. Looked up from germline, CDR1 is MDHEN and CDR2 is SYDVKM. CDR3 length equals 16 residues. The CDR3 here is CASSGSSGRWGYEQYF. The variable domain in full, completed from reference TRBV28 and TRBJ2-7, reads DVKVTQSSRYLVKRTGEKVFLECVQDMDHENMFWYRQDPGLGLRLIYFSYDVKMKEKGDIPEGYSVSREKKERFSLILESASTNQTSMYLCASSGSSGRWGYEQYFGPGTRLTVT.

This chain connects TRBV27 to TRBJ2-7; TCRdb returns TRBD1, unconfirmable since there is no DNA. The germline gives CDR1 MNHEY, CDR2 SMNVEV (reference sequence). The CDR3 spans 12 residues. The CDR3 spells CASRGPLNEQYF.

The chain couples TRBV7-2 to TRBJ2-5; the D gene TCRdb calls, TRBD1, cannot be checked with no DNA. Germline V gene lookup returns CDR1 SGHTA and CDR2 FQGNSA. This CDR3 comprises 17 residues. The CDR3 is CASSQGQGIEIWETQYF. The variable domain in full, completed from reference TRBV7-2 and TRBJ2-5, reads GAGVSQSPSNKVTEKGKDVELRCDPISGHTALYWYRQSLGQGLEFLIYFQGNSAPDKSGLPSDRFSAERTGGSVSTLTIQRTQQEDSAVYLCASSQGQGIEIWETQYFGPGTRLLVL.

V is TRBV20-1 and J is TRBJ2-1; TCRdb's assignment of TRBD2 cannot be checked, as there is no DNA. This CDR3 spans 15 amino acids. Germline V gene data show CDR1 as DFQATT and CDR2 as SNEGSKA (reference sequence). The CDR3 protein is CSASFLAGGPNEQFF.

The V call is TRBV20-1, the J call TRBJ2-1; the TCRdb D gene call, TRBD1, has no DNA to confirm it. The germline CDR1 and CDR2 sequences are DFQATT and SNEGSKA (reference sequence). This CDR3 region has 14 residues. This CDR3 is CSAQGLRYFNEQFF.

The gene calls are TRBV12-3 or TRBV12-4 and TRBJ1-1; TCRdb indicates TRBD1, and absent DNA this call remains unverified. This CDR3 spans 16 amino acids. The CDR3 here is CASSPRGQGYRGEAFF.

V and J are TRBV18 and TRBJ2-1; TCRdb indicates TRBD2, and absent DNA this call remains unverified. Germline-derived CDR1 and CDR2 are KGHSH and LQKENI. The CDR3 length is 14 residues. This chain's CDR3 is CASSPQREGNEQFF.

The rearrangement links TRBV20-1 to TRBJ2-1; TCRdb picks TRBD2, but there is no DNA to check that call. Germline CDR1 is DFQATT and CDR2 is SNEGSKA (reference sequence). This CDR3 is built from 15 residues. CDR3 region: CSAFPGLAGTNEQFF.

The V and J genes are TRBV4-1 and TRBJ2-2; TCRdb picks TRBD2, but there is no DNA to check that call. The CDR3 extends over 17 amino acids. Per germline, CDR1 MGHRA and CDR2 YSYEKL. The chain's CDR3 is CASSQRELAGNTGELFF.

The chain combines TRBV27 with TRBJ1-2. Per germline, CDR1 MNHEY and CDR2 SMNVEV (reference sequence). This CDR3 has 13 amino acids. CDR3 sequence: CASSYGIAYGYTF.

The CDR3 here is CSGGQAISTDTQYF. The chain carries TRBV29-1 and TRBJ2-3; absent DNA, TCRdb's TRBD1 call cannot be checked. The CDR3 is made up of 14 amino acids. Germline-derived CDR1 and CDR2 are SQVTM and ANQGSEA.

The chain links TRBV5-1 to TRBJ2-7; TCRdb reports TRBD1, a call that lacks DNA to check it against. This CDR3 comprises 15 residues. Germline assignment: CDR1 SGHRS and CDR2 YFSETQ. The CDR3 region is CASSPSRRGRGRQYF.

V usage is TRBV3-1 and J usage is TRBJ2-1; there is no DNA to check the TCRdb D call of TRBD2. Germline V gene sequence: CDR1 LGHDT, CDR2 YNNKEL (reference sequence). The CDR3 is 16 amino acids. Here the CDR3 reads CASSQDLVGVSNEQFF.

The chain is built from TRBV20-1 and TRBJ1-6. The CDR3 runs to 12 residues. Per germline, CDR1 DFQATT and CDR2 SNEGSKA (reference sequence). CDR3 in amino acids: CSARPSDSPLHF.

V usage is TRBV7-9 and J usage is TRBJ2-7; the D call from TCRdb, TRBD1, cannot be confirmed without DNA. The CDR3 length is 14 residues. CDR1 is SEHNR, CDR2 FQNEAQ, per germline (reference sequence). CDR3 amino acids: CASSLAGTSTEQYF. The variable domain in full, with the rest retrieved from reference TRBV7-9 and TRBJ2-7, is DTGVSQNPRHKITKRGQNVTFRCDPISEHNRLYWYRQTLGQGPEFLTYFQNEAQLEKSRLLSDRFSAERPKGSFSTLEIQRTEQGDSAMYLCASSLAGTSTEQYFGPGTRLTVT.

This chain's CDR3 is CASSQGVANTGELFF. This chain connects TRBV4-3 to TRBJ2-2. Germline V lookup: CDR1 LGHNA, CDR2 YSLEER. The CDR3 totals 15 residues.

V is TRBV6-5 and J is TRBJ2-7; TCRdb calls TRBD2, which cannot be checked without DNA. This CDR3 contains 13 residues. The germline CDR1 and CDR2 sequences are MNHEY and SVGAGI. CDR3 sequence: CASSAGTSYEQYF.

The chain carries TRBV10-3 and TRBJ2-5; the D call of TRBD2 rests on TCRdb alone, since no DNA is present to check it. CDR3 length equals 16 residues. Germline lookup yields CDR1 ENHRY and CDR2 SYGVKD. CDR3 protein: CAISDGSQRPQETQYF.

V is TRBV12-3 or TRBV12-4 and J is TRBJ1-5; lacking DNA, the TRBD1 call made by TCRdb goes unchecked. This CDR3 has 16 amino acids. CDR3 sequence: CASSAPPRSGNQPQHF.

The chain's CDR3 is CASSPRQGTKETQYF. The rearrangement joins TRBV18 to TRBJ2-5; TCRdb lists TRBD1, though no DNA is available to test this call. Germline lookup yields CDR1 KGHSH and CDR2 LQKENI. The CDR3 runs 15 residues.

The genes are TRBV20-1 and TRBJ2-7; checking the TCRdb D call of TRBD2 is not possible without DNA. Germline V gene lookup returns CDR1 DFQATT and CDR2 SNEGSKA (reference sequence). This CDR3 comprises 12 residues. The CDR3 sequence is CSGTSGTYEQYF.

The V and J genes are TRBV10-3 and TRBJ1-5; TCRdb selects TRBD1, and the lack of DNA leaves this call unchecked. Germline values: CDR1 ENHRY, CDR2 SYGVKD. There are 15 residues in the CDR3. CDR3 loop: CAIKDRDGVNQPQHF.

The chain uses TRBV28 and TRBJ2-2; the TRBD2 assignment by TCRdb is unverifiable without DNA. This CDR3 is built from 14 residues. Per germline, CDR1 MDHEN and CDR2 SYDVKM. CDR3 residues: CASSLESGTGELFF. Complete variable domain (other parts from reference TRBV28 and TRBJ2-2): DVKVTQSSRYLVKRTGEKVFLECVQDMDHENMFWYRQDPGLGLRLIYFSYDVKMKEKGDIPEGYSVSREKKERFSLILESASTNQTSMYLCASSLESGTGELFFGEGSRLTVL.

The gene calls are TRBV5-1 and TRBJ2-1; the D call of TRBD1 rests on TCRdb alone, since no DNA is present to check it. This CDR3 spans 15 amino acids. Germline V gene sequence: CDR1 SGHRS, CDR2 YFSETQ. The CDR3 sequence is CASSLEGTGANEQFF.

The V gene is TRBV12-3 or TRBV12-4, the J gene TRBJ1-5; the TCRdb D gene call, TRBD1, has no DNA to confirm it. CDR3 length: 16 amino acids. The CDR3 protein is CASSYQGGIGNQPQHF.

The chain has TRBV7-3 and TRBJ2-7. The CDR3 contains 15 residues. Germline CDR1 and CDR2: SGHTA and FQGTGA. This CDR3 reads CASSLEGIRSYEQYF.